One and the same sample provided the 25 T cell receptor beta chains below, sequenced in a study of blood T cell repertoires in COVID-19. The method was immunoSEQ multiplex PCR; TCRdb's version includes in-frame clones alone and lacks a portion of them. The repertoire includes under 350,000 clones, more than 75% of them detected once, and approximately 2.5% sits in the top ten. Sequenced: PBMCs or T cells enriched from blood (not recorded which). These receptor sequences come from a woman aged 18-35 years who had recovered from COVID-19.

As to this clone: Other nucleotide sequences in the sample specify the same CDR3. The chain uses TRBV5-1 and TRBJ2-1; the D is unclear. The CDR3 sequence is 12 residues long. Per germline, CDR1 SGHRS and CDR2 YFSETQ. V lost 5 bases, J lost 6 bases, and 9 bases lay in between. The CDR3 DNA reads as TGCGCCAGCAGTCTAACTCGCAATGAGCAGTTCTTC. It specifies CASSLTRNEQFF.

The chain has TRBV19 and TRBJ2-7; D gene ambiguous. This CDR3 is built from 13 residues. The germline CDR1 and CDR2 sequences are LNHDA and SQIVND (reference sequence). The ends were cut back, 3 bases at V and 7 bases at J, with 13 bases in the middle. CDR3 loop: CASSINDYREQYF. The DNA of the CDR3 is TGTGCCAGTAGTATTAACGATTACAGAGAGCAGTACTTC.

V usage is TRBV15 and J usage is TRBJ2-3; 7 bases match TRBD1. The V gene's germline CDR1 is LNHNV and CDR2 YYDKDF (reference sequence). V shed 3 bases and J 4 bases; nucleotides not matched to a gene: 13. The CDR3 totals 17 residues. The CDR3: CATSRSTGETRADTQYF. DNA of the CDR3: TGTGCCACCAGCAGGTCAACAGGGGAAACCAGGGCAGATACGCAGTATTTT.

The chain links TRBV6-1 to TRBJ1-3, with D hard to call. V lost 2 bases and J 5 bases, leaving 16 bases between the germline ends. The CDR3 has 16 amino acids. Germline CDR1 and CDR2: MNHNS and SASEGT. CDR3 DNA sequence: TGTGCCAGCAGTGAAAGAGGAGGAGAAGGCAGAAACACCATATATTTT. Its translation: CASSERGGEGRNTIYF.

Concerning this clone itself: A junction boundary mismatches the germline segment, possibly from a read error. The CDR3 region has the DNA TGTGCCAGCAGCCCCGGGACAGGGAACCCCGGGGAGCTGTTTTTT. This gives the protein CASSPGTGNPGELFF. The chain is built from TRBV7-3 and TRBJ2-2, with 9 bases fitting TRBD1. The CDR3 is 15 amino acids. The germline CDR1 and CDR2 sequences are SGHTA and FQGTGA.

V and J are TRBV5-8 and TRBJ2-2, with TRBD2 matching 11 bases. Per germline, CDR1 SGHTS and CDR2 YDEGEE. This CDR3 is built from 15 residues. V lost 8 bases and J lost 5; bases outside the gene matches: 8. The CDR3 reads CASRPRLAGTGELFF. As DNA, the CDR3 is TGTGCCAGTCGACCGAGACTAGCGGGGACCGGGGAGCTGTTTTTT.

The DNA for the CDR3 is TGTGCCAGCAGCCTGAAGGGACTAGCGGGAGGGACGGCAGATACGCAGTATTTT. Its protein is CASSLKGLAGGTADTQYF. The chain employs TRBV5-4 and TRBJ2-3; 16 bases map to TRBD2. The CDR3 loop spans 18 amino acids. Germline trimming cut 4 bases from V and 4 bases from J; bases unmatched to any gene: 9. Germline V gene sequence: CDR1 SGHNT, CDR2 YYREEE (reference sequence).

The V call is TRBV10-2, the J call TRBJ1-6, with D hard to call. Per germline, CDR1 WSHSY and CDR2 SAAADI. V lost 2 bases and J lost 7, with 3 bases in between. CDR3 length: 12 residues. This chain's CDR3 is CASSEANSPLHF. CDR3 bases: TGCGCCAGCAGTGAGGCGAATTCACCCCTCCACTTT.

This clone appeared a single time. V and J are TRBV27 and TRBJ2-7; 7 bases match TRBD1. Trimming took 0 bases from V and 5 from J; bases not matched to a gene: 7. CDR3 size: 15 residues. The germline gives CDR1 MNHEY, CDR2 SMNVEV (reference sequence). This chain's CDR3 is CASSLSRTGRNEQYF. CDR3 nucleotides: TGTGCCAGCAGTTTATCGCGGACAGGACGGAACGAGCAGTACTTC.

This chain links TRBV11-2 with TRBJ1-5, with unresolved D. The CDR3 sequence is 16 residues long. Germline CDR1 reads SGHAT; CDR2 reads FQNNGV. V was shortened by 0 bases and J by 8 bases, with 17 bases between the two germline ends. In nucleotides, the CDR3 is TGTGCCAGCAGCTTAGATGGGGTGGGCGGGTTCAAGCCCCAGCATTTT. This codes for CASSLDGVGGFKPQHF.

This clone was recorded once. The rearrangement uses TRBV5-1 and TRBJ2-3, with a possible D match to TRBD1 (5 bases). The CDR3 loop spans 19 amino acids. Trimming shortened V by 3 bases and J by 2 bases, and 25 bases separated the two germline ends. The germline CDR1 and CDR2 sequences are SGHRS and YFSETQ. CDR3 region: CASSSNQGSDFGATDTQYF. In DNA form, the CDR3 reads TGCGCCAGCAGCTCGAATCAAGGGTCGGATTTTGGGGCCACAGATACGCAGTATTTT.

The V call is TRBV7-2, the J call TRBJ2-2; 8 bases map to TRBD1. After removal of 5 bases from V and 5 bases from J, the junction contained 7 bases not matched to a gene. Germline loops: CDR1 SGHTA, CDR2 FQGNSA. The CDR3 spans 15 residues. The CDR3: CASSRGQGFTGELFF. For the CDR3, the DNA is TGTGCCAGCAGCCGCGGACAGGGATTTACCGGGGAGCTGTTTTTT.

The genes are TRBV11-2 and TRBJ1-4; D is unclear. The CDR3 has 14 residues. Germline CDR1 is SGHAT and CDR2 is FQNNGV. Between the trimmed V and J ends, which lost 5 bases and 2 bases, there was a span of 9 bases. CDR3 sequence: CASSPGGTNEKLFF. For the CDR3, the DNA is TGTGCCAGCAGCCCCGGAGGGACTAATGAAAAACTGTTTTTT.

This clone appeared once. The chain recombines TRBV27 with TRBJ2-7; the match to TRBD1 covers 11 bases. This CDR3 has 15 amino acids. J gave up 6 bases and V 5 bases, and 9 bases lay outside the gene matches. Germline V gene data show CDR1 as MNHEY and CDR2 as SMNVEV (reference sequence). CDR3 nucleotides: TGTGCCAGCAGTAGAAACCGGGACAGGGGGGGCGAGCAGTACTTC. Residues: CASSRNRDRGGEQYF.

The CDR3 nucleotides read TGCGCCAGCAGCGACAGGACAGGGGCGTCCTATAATTCACCCCTCCACTTT. Protein: CASSDRTGASYNSPLHF. The J gene is TRBJ1-6, the V gene TRBV4-3; 9 nucleotides align to TRBD1. V trimming: 5 bases; J trimming: 1 base; junction bases outside the gene matches: 6. The CDR3 consists of 17 residues. CDR1 and CDR2 (germline): LGHNA, YSLEER.

In its sample, this clone was seen a few times. The chain joins TRBV5-1 to TRBJ2-7; D gene unclear. The CDR3 covers 16 residues. CDR1 and CDR2 (germline): SGHRS, YFSETQ. The V end lost 0 bases, the J end lost 3 bases, and 16 bases lay between the germline ends. CDR3 amino acids: CASSLEVRLPIYEQYF. The DNA for the CDR3 is TGCGCCAGCAGCTTGGAAGTCCGACTTCCTATCTACGAGCAGTACTTC.

Notes on this clone: The junction departs from germline at one end; a sequencing error may be responsible. The CDR3 bases are TGTGCCAGCCGTTTAGGCCAGTACAATGAGCAGTTCTTC. This encodes CASRLGQYNEQFF. The chain joins TRBV27 to TRBJ2-1; D ambiguous. CDR1 is MNHEY, CDR2 SMNVEV, per germline (reference sequence). This CDR3 spans 13 amino acids.

V is TRBV20-1 and J is TRBJ2-1, with 9 nucleotides matching TRBD1. V gave up 3 bases and J gave up 6 bases; unmatched junction bases: 9. The CDR3 runs to 15 residues. Germline lookup yields CDR1 DFQATT and CDR2 SNEGSKA (reference sequence). The CDR3 loop reads CSASPLGQGPNEQFF. CDR3 DNA: TGCAGTGCTAGTCCATTGGGACAGGGACCCAATGAGCAGTTCTTC.

The chain carries TRBV29-1 and TRBJ2-7, with 9 positions matching TRBD2. J lost 2 bases, V lost 7 bases, and 6 bases had no gene match. CDR3 length: 13 amino acids. Germline loops: CDR1 SQVTM, CDR2 ANQGSEA. The CDR3 nucleotides are TGCAGCGCCGGCGGGGGGGTTCCCTACGAGCAGTACTTC. It is translated as CSAGGGVPYEQYF.

The rearrangement joins TRBV19 to TRBJ2-5, with TRBD1 as a possible D gene (6 bases). V shed 5 bases and J shed 5 bases, with 9 bases lying between them. The CDR3 extends over 12 amino acids. From germline, CDR1 is LNHDA and CDR2 SQIVND (reference sequence). The CDR3 region is CASSVGAETQYF. The CDR3 nucleotides read TGTGCCAGTAGTGTGGGGGCTGAGACCCAGTACTTC.

The chain recombines TRBV11-3 with TRBJ2-3; no definite D call. Trimming cost V 4 bases and J 4 bases, with 12 bases left between them. The CDR3 length is 14 residues. Per germline, CDR1 SGHNT and CDR2 YENEEA. The CDR3 sequence: CASSSNLPADTQYF. CDR3 nucleotides: TGTGCCAGCAGCTCCAACTTACCCGCAGATACGCAGTATTTT.

This chain uses TRBV2 with TRBJ1-6; the match to TRBD1 covers 10 bases. The CDR3 loop spans 15 amino acids. The V gene's germline CDR1 is SNHLY and CDR2 FYNNEI. The junction had 5 bases not matched to a gene; V was cut back by 5 bases and J by 7 bases. The CDR3 sequence is CASSSRTGGNSPLHF. CDR3 nucleotides: TGTGCCAGCAGTAGCCGGACAGGGGGGAATTCACCCCTCCACTTT.

The chain is built from TRBV27 and TRBJ1-5; D ambiguous. CDR1 MNHEY and CDR2 SMNVEV come from the germline V gene (reference sequence). V dropped 2 bases and J dropped 9 bases, with 20 bases sitting between them. This CDR3 comprises 16 residues. CDR3 DNA sequence: TGTGCCAGCAGTTTACGACAACCCCCCTCAGGCTGGCCCCAGCATTTT. Residues: CASSLRQPPSGWPQHF.

V usage is TRBV29-1 and J usage is TRBJ1-1; 10 nucleotides match TRBD1. This CDR3 has 16 amino acids. Germline CDR1 SQVTM, CDR2 ANQGSEA. V shed 1 base, J shed 2 bases, and the junction held 7 bases outside the gene matches. CDR3 DNA sequence: TGCAGCGTTGAAGTGGGGGACAGGGGTCCCAACACTGAAGCTTTCTTT. Translating it yields CSVEVGDRGPNTEAFF.

CDR3 DNA: TGTGCCAGCAGTTACTACACGACTGAAGCTTTCTTT. Translated: CASSYYTTEAFF. The chain is built from TRBV6-2 or TRBV6-3 and TRBJ1-1, with D hard to call. The germline V gene encodes CDR1 MNHEY and CDR2 SVGEGT. V was shortened by 1 base and J by 5 bases, with 5 bases between the two germline ends. This CDR3 comprises 12 residues.